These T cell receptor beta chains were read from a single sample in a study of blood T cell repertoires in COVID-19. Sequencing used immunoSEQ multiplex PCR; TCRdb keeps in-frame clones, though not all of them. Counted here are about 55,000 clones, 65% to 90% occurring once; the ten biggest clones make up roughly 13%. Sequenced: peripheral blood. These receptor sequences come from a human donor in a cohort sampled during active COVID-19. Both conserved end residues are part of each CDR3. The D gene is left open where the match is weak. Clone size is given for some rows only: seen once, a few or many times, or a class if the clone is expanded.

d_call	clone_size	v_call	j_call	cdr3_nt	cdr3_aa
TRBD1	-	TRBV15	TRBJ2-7	TGTGCCACCAGCAGGCACTCACAGGGGAGATCCTACGAGCAGTACTTC	CATSRHSQGRSYEQYF
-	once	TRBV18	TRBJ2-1	TGTGCCAGCTCCCGGTCGAGAGGTAGCGGAGCGGGTGAGCAGTTCTTC	CASSRSRGSGAGEQFF
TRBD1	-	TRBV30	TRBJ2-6	TGTGCCTGGAGTGTGAGACAGGGTTCCGGGGCCAACGTCCTGACTTTC	CAWSVRQGSGANVLTF
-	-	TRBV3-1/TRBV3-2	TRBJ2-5	TGTGCCAGCAGCCAAGATGGAGTAGCGGAGGGAAGAGAGACCCAGTACTTC	CASSQDGVAEGRETQYF
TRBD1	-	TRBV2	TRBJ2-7	TGTGCCAGCACTCCGGGACAGGGGCCCTACGAGCAGTACTTC	CASTPGQGPYEQYF
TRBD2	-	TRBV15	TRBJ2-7	TGTGCCACCAGCAGACTACTAGCGGGAATCTACGAGCAGTACTTC	CATSRLLAGIYEQYF
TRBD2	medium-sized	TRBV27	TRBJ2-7	TGTGCCAGCAGTTTTACTAGCGCGGGTGAGCAGTACTTC	CASSFTSAGEQYF
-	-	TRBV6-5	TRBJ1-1	TGTGCCAGCAGTTACTCGGAGGGATTTATTGAGACTGAAGCTTTCTTT	CASSYSEGFIETEAFF
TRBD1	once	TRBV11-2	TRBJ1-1	TGTGCCAGCAACCTCCTACAGGGGGCTGGCACTGAAGCTTTCTTT	CASNLLQGAGTEAFF
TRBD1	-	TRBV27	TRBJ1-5	TGTGCCAGCAGTTTACGGACAGGGGGAAATAGCAATCAGCCCCAGCATTTT	CASSLRTGGNSNQPQHF
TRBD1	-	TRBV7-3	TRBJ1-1	TGTGCCAGCAGCGCGACAGGGGCGGACACTGAAGCTTTCTTT	CASSATGADTEAFF
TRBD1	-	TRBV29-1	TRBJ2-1	TGCAGCGTGTACAGGGGGCACGAGCAGTTCTTC	CSVYRGHEQFF
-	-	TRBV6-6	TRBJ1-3	TGTGCCAGCAGTTACGCACGGGTAGCTGGAAACACCATATATTTT	CASSYARVAGNTIYF
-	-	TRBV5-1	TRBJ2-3	TGCGCCAGCAGCTTGGGATCTTCGGGTACGCAGTATTTT	CASSLGSSGTQYF
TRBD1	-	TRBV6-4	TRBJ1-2	TGTGCCAGCAGCGATAACGACAGGGTCGGGGGCTACACCTTC	CASSDNDRVGGYTF
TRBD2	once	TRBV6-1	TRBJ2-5	TGTGCCAGCAGTGAAGCGGGGGGGAGGGGCCAAGAGACCCAGTACTTC	CASSEAGGRGQETQYF
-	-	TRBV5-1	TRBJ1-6	TGCGCCAGCAGCCAAGGACAGACTGATTCACCCCTCCACTTT	CASSQGQTDSPLHF
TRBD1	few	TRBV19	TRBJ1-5	TGTGCCAGTAGACCAGGGGGCGCAGGTCAGCCCCAGCATTTT	CASRPGGAGQPQHF
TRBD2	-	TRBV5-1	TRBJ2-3	TGCGCCAGCAGCCCAACTAGCGGGAGGGCGGGCCGACGAGGCACAGATACGCAGTATTTT	CASSPTSGRAGRRGTDTQYF
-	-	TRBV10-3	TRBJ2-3	TGTGCCATCAGTGAGGACCGACTGAGATTGAGCACAGATACGCAGTATTTT	CAISEDRLRLSTDTQYF
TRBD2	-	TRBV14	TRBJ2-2	TGTGCCAGCAGCCAAGATAGGAGCCTAGCGGCCTTCACCGGGGAGCTGTTTTTT	CASSQDRSLAAFTGELFF
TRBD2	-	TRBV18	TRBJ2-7	TGTGCCAGCTCACCACCCGGGACTAGCAATGTCAACGAGCAGTACTTC	CASSPPGTSNVNEQYF
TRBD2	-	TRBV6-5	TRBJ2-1	TGTGCCAGCAGTCAACTGACTAGCGGATACAATGAGCAGTTCTTC	CASSQLTSGYNEQFF
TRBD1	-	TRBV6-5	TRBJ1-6	TGTGCCAGCAGCCGGGACAGGGAAAATTCACCCCTCCACTTT	CASSRDRENSPLHF
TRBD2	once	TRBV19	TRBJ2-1	TGTGCCAGTAGTATAGTGATTAGCGGGAGCTCCTACAATGAGCAGTTCTTC	CASSIVISGSSYNEQFF
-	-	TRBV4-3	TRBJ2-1	TGCGCCAGCAGCCAAGGGCCTAGGCTCTCCTACAATGAGCAGTTCTTC	CASSQGPRLSYNEQFF
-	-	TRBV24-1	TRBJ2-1	TGTGCCACCAGTGATCCGGTAGCGGACTACAATGAGCAGTTCTTC	CATSDPVADYNEQFF
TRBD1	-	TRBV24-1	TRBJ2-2	TGTGCCACCAGGAGACAGGGGAACACCGGGGAGCTGTTTTTT	CATRRQGNTGELFF
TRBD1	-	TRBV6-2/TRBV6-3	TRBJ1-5	TGTGCCAGCAGCCAGACAGGGGGTAGCAATCAGCCCCAGCATTTT	CASSQTGGSNQPQHF
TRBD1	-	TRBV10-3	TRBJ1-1	TGTGCCACCCACAGGGGAGCAAACACTGAAGCTTTCTTT	CATHRGANTEAFF
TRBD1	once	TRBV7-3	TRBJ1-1	TGTGCCAGCAGCTTAAGACCAACAGGGGGCACTGAAGCTTTCTTT	CASSLRPTGGTEAFF
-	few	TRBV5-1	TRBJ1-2	TGCGCCAGCAGCTTGGCAGGTGACTATGGCTACACCTTC	CASSLAGDYGYTF
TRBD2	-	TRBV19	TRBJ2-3	TGTGCCAGTAGTGCTAGCGGGAGGGCAGGCACAGATACGCAGTATTTT	CASSASGRAGTDTQYF
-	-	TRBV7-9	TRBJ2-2	TGTGCCAGCAGGAGTCAGGGGCTTGGAACCGGGGAGCTGTTTTTT	CASRSQGLGTGELFF
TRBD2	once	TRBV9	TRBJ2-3	TGTGCCAGCACCCTAGGCACGGGAGGGTCCACAGATACGCAGTATTTT	CASTLGTGGSTDTQYF
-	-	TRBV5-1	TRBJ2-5	TGCGCCAGCAGCGGGGAAGGGTACGGGGGAGAGACCCAGTACTTC	CASSGEGYGGETQYF
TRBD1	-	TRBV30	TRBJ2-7	TGTGCCTGGAGTGCTCCGGGACAGTACTACGAGCAGTACTTC	CAWSAPGQYYEQYF
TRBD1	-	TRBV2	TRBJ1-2	TGTGCCAGCAGTCAACAGGGGGCGTTTGGCTACACCTTC	CASSQQGAFGYTF
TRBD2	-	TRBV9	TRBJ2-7	TGTGCCAGCAGCGTAGCTTCCGGGGGGGTCGAGCAGTACTTC	CASSVASGGVEQYF
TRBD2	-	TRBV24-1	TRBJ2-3	TGTGCCACCAGTGTGGCGGGAGCAGGCACAGATACGCAGTATTTT	CATSVAGAGTDTQYF
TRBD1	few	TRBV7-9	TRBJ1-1	TGTGCCAGCAGCTTAGCAGACAGGGGGAGCACTGAAGCTTTCTTT	CASSLADRGSTEAFF
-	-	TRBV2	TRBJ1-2	TGTGCCAGCAGTGAGATCGCAGACTATGGCTACACCTTC	CASSEIADYGYTF
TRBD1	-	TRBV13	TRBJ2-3	TGTGCCAGCAGCCGGAGACAGGGGGACACAGATACGCAGTATTTT	CASSRRQGDTDTQYF
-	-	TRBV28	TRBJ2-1	TGTGCCAGCAGTAGGAGGCATGAGCAGTTCTTC	CASSRRHEQFF
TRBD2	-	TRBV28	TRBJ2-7	TGTGCCAGCAACCCGGGGGGGGCGGTTTATAATCCCTACGAGCAGTACTTC	CASNPGGAVYNPYEQYF
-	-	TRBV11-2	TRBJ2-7	TGTGCCAGCAGCTTAGATCGATGGAGCGACGAGCAGTACTTC	CASSLDRWSDEQYF
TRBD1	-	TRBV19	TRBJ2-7	TGTGCCAGTACTCGTTCTTCCGGACAGGGAACCTACGAGCAGTACTTC	CASTRSSGQGTYEQYF
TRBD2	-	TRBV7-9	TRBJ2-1	TGTGCCAGCAGCTTAGTAGGTAGCGGGAGTTATGAGCAGTTCTTC	CASSLVGSGSYEQFF
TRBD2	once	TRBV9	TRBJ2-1	TGTGCCAGCACGACTAGCGGGGGTTACAATGAGCAGTTCTTC	CASTTSGGYNEQFF
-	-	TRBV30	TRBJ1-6	TGTGCCTGGGACCCAGGGGCAGGAGGTTCACCCCTCCACTTT	CAWDPGAGGSPLHF
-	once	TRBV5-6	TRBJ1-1	TGTGCCAGCAGCTTGGTGCAGGGGAGGAACACTGAAGCTTTCTTT	CASSLVQGRNTEAFF
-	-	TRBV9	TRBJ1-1	TGTGCCAGCAGCGGAGGAAACAGGGACACTGAAGCTTTCTTT	CASSGGNRDTEAFF
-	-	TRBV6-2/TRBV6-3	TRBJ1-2	TGTGCCAGCAGTGCGATAGACTATGGCTACACCTTC	CASSAIDYGYTF
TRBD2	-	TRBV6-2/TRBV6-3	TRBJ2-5	TGTGCCAGCAGTATCGGAGTAGCGGGAGTATTACCGGGAGAGACCCAGTACTTC	CASSIGVAGVLPGETQYF
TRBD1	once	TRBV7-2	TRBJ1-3	TGTGCCAGCAGCTCCCGGACAGGGTTAGACACCATATATTTT	CASSSRTGLDTIYF
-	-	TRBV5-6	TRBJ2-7	TGTGCCAGCAGCTGGGACAAGGATCACGAGCAGTACTTC	CASSWDKDHEQYF
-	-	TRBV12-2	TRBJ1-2	TGTGCAAGTCGTTCGACAGGGGAAGGGGAGAAGGGCTACACCTTC	CASRSTGEGEKGYTF
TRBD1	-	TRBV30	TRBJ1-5	TGTGCCTGGAGTCCCGACAGGGGACTTAATCAGCCCCAGCATTTT	CAWSPDRGLNQPQHF
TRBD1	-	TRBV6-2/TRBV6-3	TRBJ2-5	TGTGCCAGCAGTCCGACACGGACAGGGGAGTTCGGCGAGACCCAGTACTTC	CASSPTRTGEFGETQYF